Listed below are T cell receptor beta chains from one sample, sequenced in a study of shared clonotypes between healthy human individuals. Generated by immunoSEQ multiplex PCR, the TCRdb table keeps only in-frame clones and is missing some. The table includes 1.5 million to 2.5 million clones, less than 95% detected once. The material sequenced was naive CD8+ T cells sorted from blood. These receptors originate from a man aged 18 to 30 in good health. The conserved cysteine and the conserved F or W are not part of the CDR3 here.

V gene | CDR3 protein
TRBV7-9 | ASSFPPESPDTQY
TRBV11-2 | ASSIGIYEQY
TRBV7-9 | ASSFLGGTNTDTQY
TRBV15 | ATSSRWDEKLF
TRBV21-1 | ASTPGRPFTNEKLF
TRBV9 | ASSPSEDISYEQY
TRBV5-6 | ASSLGLMWDTGELF
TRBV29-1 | SVVQGASNTGELF
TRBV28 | ASSFGQPETTNEKLF
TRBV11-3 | ASSLPPPDTQY
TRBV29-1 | SVEGRDSQTEAF
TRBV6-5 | AAGPSSYEQY
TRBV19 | ASTRSAGEEQY
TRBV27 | ASRLAGTYEQY
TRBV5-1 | ASRVSGDYEQY
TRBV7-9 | ASSALDRTNEKLF
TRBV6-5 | ASSYSRDSTYEQY
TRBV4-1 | ASSQVSAGDEQY
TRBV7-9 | ASSLGWGSGNTIY
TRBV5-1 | ASSAQGSSNSPLH
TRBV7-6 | ASSFDSMDEQF
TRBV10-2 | ASRRGPLGGETQY
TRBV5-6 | ASSSSEDINEKLF
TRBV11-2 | ASSLGPLYEQY
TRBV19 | ASSIIAGGDEQY
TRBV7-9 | ASSFLTAPEAF
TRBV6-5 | ASSPSGSGYEQY
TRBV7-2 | ASSSGTGLSSYEQY
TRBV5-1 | ASSLRVAYEQY
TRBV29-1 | SVRTGNSYEQY
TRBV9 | ASSGSGPLVGYT
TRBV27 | ASSLEQASYEQY
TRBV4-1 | ASSQEGSPIYEQY
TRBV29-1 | SVSGGSFISYEQY
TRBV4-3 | ASSQAGTNEQF
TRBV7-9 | ASSLRSESEAF
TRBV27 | ASSLSLQGTDTQY
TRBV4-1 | ASSQFDEQF
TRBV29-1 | SVYPTGGAPGTDTQY
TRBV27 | ASSLGASYEQY
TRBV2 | ASSVDLSVETQY
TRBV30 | AWSPQGGSNQPQH